Each of the 30 T cell receptor beta chains below was sequenced from the same sample in a study of cytomegalovirus exposure and HLA in healthy donors. Measured with immunoSEQ multiplex PCR; TCRdb has only the in-frame clones, and not every one. The sample records hundreds of thousands of clones, roughly 87% being singletons. Material for sequencing was PBMCs. These receptors were obtained from a man aged 18 to 29 in good health and CMV-seropositive.

This clone was found once. The J gene is TRBJ2-7, the V gene TRBV11-2; the match to TRBD1 covers 8 bases. After removal of 6 bases from V and 6 bases from J, the junction contained 10 bases not matched to a gene. The CDR3 runs 14 residues. Germline V gene data show CDR1 as SGHAT and CDR2 as FQNNGV. The CDR3 region has the DNA TGTGCCAGCAGGACCGGGACAGGTATGTTCGAGCAGTACTTC. Translation: CASRTGTGMFEQYF.

The chain has TRBV2 and TRBJ1-1, with D unresolved. Germline V gives CDR1 SNHLY, CDR2 FYNNEI. V was trimmed by 7 bases and J by 1 base, leaving 7 bases between them. CDR3 length: 12 residues. CDR3 loop: CASKRRNTEAFF. The CDR3 bases are TGTGCCAGCAAGAGGCGGAACACTGAAGCTTTCTTT.

This chain links TRBV15 with TRBJ1-2, with TRBD1 as a possible D gene (5 bases). The CDR3 totals 13 residues. Per the germline V gene, CDR1 is LNHNV and CDR2 is YYDKDF (reference sequence). Trimming left V 2 bases short and J 7 bases short, with 11 bases between. CDR3: CATSRPLGAGYTF. CDR3 in DNA: TGTGCCACCAGCAGACCGCTCGGGGCTGGCTACACCTTC.

There are a few counts of this clone. The V call is TRBV6-1, the J call TRBJ1-1, with 7 bases fitting TRBD1. CDR3 size: 15 residues. The V segment lost 1 base and the J segment 3 bases; nucleotides outside the gene matches: 5. Germline V gene sequence: CDR1 MNHNS, CDR2 SASEGT. This CDR3 is CASSEGGGAHTEAFF. Written as DNA, the CDR3 is TGTGCCAGCAGTGAAGGAGGGGGCGCGCACACTGAAGCTTTCTTT.

The V gene is TRBV4-1, the J gene TRBJ1-2; no definite D call. The CDR3 has 13 amino acids. V was shortened by 1 base and J by 6 bases, with 9 bases between the two germline ends. Germline CDR1 and CDR2: MGHRA and YSYEKL. The CDR3, as DNA: TGCGCCAGCAGCCAAGGCGAAAAGGATGGCTACACCTTC. Translation: CASSQGEKDGYTF.

The chain employs TRBV28 and TRBJ2-1; tentatively, D is TRBD2 (5 bases). Germline CDR1 is MDHEN and CDR2 is SYDVKM. Trimming cost V 7 bases and J 6 bases, with 22 bases left between them. CDR3 length equals 16 residues. The CDR3 is CASKAGGGGSFNEQFF. DNA for the CDR3: TGTGCCAGCAAGGCCGGAGGTGGAGGATCGTTCAATGAGCAGTTCTTC.

The chain combines TRBV25-1 with TRBJ2-5; the D gene could be TRBD1 or TRBD2 (5 bases each). CDR3 size: 14 residues. The V and J ends lost 1 base and 5 bases respectively, with 11 bases between them. The germline gives CDR1 MGHDK, CDR2 SYGVNS. The CDR3: CASSEWDGLETQYF. The CDR3 coding sequence is TGTGCCAGCAGTGAATGGGACGGCCTGGAGACCCAGTACTTC.

V gene TRBV6-5 combines with J gene TRBJ2-3; D is perhaps TRBD1 (5 bases). The V end lost 2 bases, the J end lost 1 base, and 7 bases lay between the germline ends. The CDR3 runs to 14 residues. Per the germline V gene, CDR1 is MNHEY and CDR2 is SVGAGI. CDR3: CASSYLTGTDTQYF. In nucleotides, the CDR3 is TGTGCCAGCAGTTACCTGACAGGCACAGATACGCAGTATTTT.

The genes are TRBV2 and TRBJ2-5; 11 nucleotides agree with TRBD1. CDR3 length: 13 amino acids. Unmatched junction bases numbered 2, after V lost 6 bases and J lost 5 bases. Germline lookup yields CDR1 SNHLY and CDR2 FYNNEI. The DNA for the CDR3 is TGTGCCAGCAGGGACAGGGGGCTTGAGACCCAGTACTTC. Protein product: CASRDRGLETQYF.

The rearrangement joins TRBV27 to TRBJ1-4; the D is unclear. The CDR3 consists of 14 residues. In germline, CDR1 is MNHEY, CDR2 SMNVEV (reference sequence). Trimming stripped 7 bases from V and 2 bases from J, with 11 bases between. The CDR3 protein is CASKGGRTNEKLFF. CDR3 DNA: TGTGCCAGCAAGGGAGGCCGGACTAATGAAAAACTGTTTTTT.

The chain uses TRBV6-1 and TRBJ2-1; D is uncertain. V was cut by 8 bases and J by 0 bases, with 8 bases left in between. The CDR3 runs to 13 residues. Germline loops: CDR1 MNHNS, CDR2 SASEGT. The CDR3 reads CASQWSSYNEQFF. DNA for the CDR3: TGTGCCAGCCAGTGGAGCTCCTACAATGAGCAGTTCTTC.

There are a few counts of this clone. V is TRBV7-2 and J is TRBJ1-1; no firm D call. Germline CDR1 is SGHTA and CDR2 is FQGNSA. V was trimmed by 1 base and J by 0 bases, leaving 3 bases between them. The CDR3 is made up of 13 amino acids. This CDR3 is CASSLVVNTEAFF. CDR3 nucleotides: TGTGCCAGCAGCTTAGTTGTGAACACTGAAGCTTTCTTT.

This clone turned up a few times. The rearrangement joins TRBV5-4 to TRBJ1-2, with D maybe TRBD1 (5 bases). Germline V gene sequence: CDR1 SGHNT, CDR2 YYREEE (reference sequence). Trimming removed 4 bases from V and 9 bases from J, with 19 bases in between. There are 14 residues in the CDR3. CDR3 in amino acids: CASSQTASEFRYTF. The CDR3 DNA sequence: TGTGCCAGCAGCCAGACAGCTTCGGAGTTTCGCTACACCTTC.

The rearrangement joins TRBV6-5 to TRBJ1-2; no reliable D call. The germline V and J ends were trimmed by 0 bases and 7 bases, with 9 bases remaining between them. This CDR3 has 13 amino acids. Germline loops: CDR1 MNHEY, CDR2 SVGAGI. This CDR3 is CASSYSILAGYTF. For the CDR3, the DNA is TGTGCCAGCAGTTACTCGATTCTTGCTGGCTACACCTTC.

V is TRBV11-1 and J is TRBJ2-1; TRBD2 agrees at 9 bases. Germline trimming cut 5 bases from V and 0 bases from J; bases unmatched to any gene: 8. CDR3 length: 17 amino acids. Germline-derived CDR1 and CDR2 are SGHAT and FQDESV (reference sequence). In nucleotides, the CDR3 is TGTGCCAGCAGCCCTCTAGCGGGATGGGGCTCCTACAATGAGCAGTTCTTC. Amino acid sequence: CASSPLAGWGSYNEQFF.

Turning to this clone: The junction departs from germline at one end; a sequencing error may be responsible. The chain carries TRBV27 and TRBJ1-2; D is undetermined. Germline values: CDR1 MNHEY, CDR2 SMNVEV (reference sequence). The CDR3 is 11 amino acids. The CDR3 sequence: CASSLGPPEAF. CDR3 DNA sequence: TGTGCCAGCAGTTTAGGTCCCCCTGAAGCCTTC.

This clone has a single count. The chain uses TRBV5-1 and TRBJ2-1, with 9 bases matching TRBD1. In germline, CDR1 is SGHRS, CDR2 YFSETQ. The CDR3 loop spans 15 amino acids. Trimming cost V 0 bases and J 8 bases; bases outside gene matches: 6. The chain's CDR3 is CASSLGQGVVYEQFF. The CDR3 DNA reads TGCGCCAGCAGCTTGGGACAGGGGGTTGTGTATGAGCAGTTCTTC.

This chain connects TRBV7-9 to TRBJ2-7, with TRBD2 identical over 11 bases. The V segment lost 5 bases and the J segment 2 bases; nucleotides outside the gene matches: 11. The length of the CDR3 is 17 residues. In germline, CDR1 is SEHNR, CDR2 FQNEAQ (reference sequence). The CDR3 loop is CASSPRTSGSIPYEQYF. CDR3 nucleotides: TGTGCCAGCAGCCCTAGAACTAGCGGGAGTATCCCCTACGAGCAGTACTTC.

The rearrangement links TRBV2 to TRBJ2-7, with 7 bases fitting TRBD1. V was pared by 6 bases and J by 7 bases, with 9 bases of the junction left unmatched. The CDR3 has 13 amino acids. Germline CDR1 SNHLY, CDR2 FYNNEI. The CDR3 sequence is CASSPGTVREQYF. The CDR3 region has the DNA TGTGCCAGCAGCCCTGGGACAGTGAGGGAGCAGTACTTC.

The count of this clone is one. The chain employs TRBV20-1 and TRBJ2-1; D gene unclear. This CDR3 contains 11 residues. The germline V and J ends were trimmed by 3 bases and 7 bases, with 7 bases remaining between them. Looked up from germline, CDR1 is DFQATT and CDR2 is SNEGSKA (reference sequence). The CDR3 region has the DNA TGCAGTGCTAGGGGTGAAAATGAGCAGTTCTTC. Amino acid sequence: CSARGENEQFF.

The J gene is TRBJ1-1, the V gene TRBV2, with D perhaps matching TRBD1 (5 bases). Trimming removed 4 bases at V and 4 bases at J, with 16 bases between. CDR3 length: 15 residues. Germline CDR1 SNHLY, CDR2 FYNNEI. DNA of the CDR3: TGTGCCAGCAGTGGTAGGACCGGGGGGGGCACTGAAGCTTTCTTT. It translates to CASSGRTGGGTEAFF.

The chain links TRBV7-6 to TRBJ2-3, with a tentative D call TRBD1 (6 bases). Germline assignment: CDR1 SGHVS and CDR2 FNYEAQ. The V end was cut by 2 bases, the J end by 1 base, with 7 bases between. The CDR3 spans 14 residues. The CDR3 loop is CASSLPGGTDTQYF. The CDR3 region has the DNA TGTGCCAGCAGCTTACCAGGGGGCACAGATACGCAGTATTTT.

This clone was observed once. The chain carries TRBV4-2 and TRBJ1-1; TRBD1 is a possible D gene (6 bases). CDR3 size: 15 residues. The V gene lost 2 bases and the J gene lost 9 bases, with 19 bases spanning the gap. Germline assignment: CDR1 LGHNA and CDR2 YNFKEQ. DNA for the CDR3: TGTGCCAGCAGCCAACCCAACTTGGAAAGGGGGAAAGCTTTCTTT. Its protein is CASSQPNLERGKAFF.

This clone was counted a few times. The V and J genes are TRBV30 and TRBJ1-1; D gene unclear. Germline V gene sequence: CDR1 GTSNPN, CDR2 SVGIG (reference sequence). V was cut by 5 bases and J by 7 bases, with 8 bases left in between. This CDR3 region has 10 residues. The CDR3 region has the DNA TGTGCCTGGGGTGAGCTTGAAGCTTTCTTT. It specifies CAWGELEAFF.

The chain employs TRBV21-1 and TRBJ2-7; the table's D call TRBD1 went unverified against the DNA. TRBV21-1 is a listed pseudogene. This CDR3 has 16 residues. The CDR3 DNA reads TGTGCCAGCACCAAAAACAGGGGCCAAGGATTCTACGAGCAGTACTTC. Translation gives CASTKNRGQGFYEQYF.

The chain uses TRBV28 and TRBJ1-5; D perhaps matches TRBD1 (6 bases). The V gene lost 3 bases and the J gene lost 0 bases, with 9 bases spanning the gap. CDR1 and CDR2 (germline): MDHEN, SYDVKM. The CDR3 sequence is 15 residues long. The CDR3 coding sequence is TGTGCCAGCAGTTTGCTGGGGGCTAGCAATCAGCCCCAGCATTTT. This encodes CASSLLGASNQPQHF.

This chain connects TRBV27 to TRBJ2-5, with TRBD1 as a possible D gene (6 bases). This CDR3 is built from 15 residues. Trimming removed 0 bases at V and 0 bases at J, with 8 bases between. The germline CDR1 and CDR2 sequences are MNHEY and SMNVEV (reference sequence). CDR3 sequence: CASSLSGHDQETQYF. In nucleotides, the CDR3 is TGTGCCAGCAGTTTATCGGGACATGACCAAGAGACCCAGTACTTC.

Remarks on this clone: The sample contains more than one DNA sequence encoding this CDR3. The gene calls are TRBV5-1 and TRBJ2-3; D is unresolved. The CDR3 is 13 amino acids. V was clipped by 5 bases and J by 1 base, with 8 bases between them. The V gene's germline CDR1 is SGHRS and CDR2 YFSETQ. The CDR3 coding sequence is TGCGCCAGCAGTCTGGCAGGCACAGATACGCAGTATTTT. Translated, it gives CASSLAGTDTQYF.

This chain links TRBV5-6 with TRBJ1-2, with D unclear. Germline V lookup: CDR1 SGHDT, CDR2 YYEEEE. The CDR3 contains 14 residues. Between the trimmed V and J ends, which lost 1 base and 4 bases, there was a span of 11 bases. CDR3 loop: CASSLIKGLYGYTF. The DNA of the CDR3 is TGTGCCAGCAGCTTGATAAAAGGACTCTATGGCTACACCTTC. Full variable domain (missing parts from reference TRBV5-6 and TRBJ1-2): DAGVTQSPTHLIKTRGQQVTLRCSPKSGHDTVSWYQQALGQGPQFIFQYYEEEERQRGNFPDRFSGHQFPNYSSELNVNALLLGDSALYLCASSLIKGLYGYTFGSGTRLTVV.

CDR3 DNA: TGTGCCTGGAGTGGAGGGACAGGGGGCTGGGATACGCAGTATTTT. Its protein is CAWSGGTGGWDTQYF. The J gene is TRBJ2-3, the V gene TRBV30; 12 bases are shared with TRBD1. This CDR3 has 15 residues. J was trimmed by 6 bases and V by 1 base; bases with no gene match: 5. CDR1 is GTSNPN, CDR2 SVGIG, per germline (reference sequence).